This passage covers 16 T cell receptor beta chains from one sample sequenced in a study of blood T cell repertoires in COVID-19. Clones were sequenced by immunoSEQ multiplex PCR, and TCRdb holds only the in-frame ones, with some missing. The sample includes roughly 360,000 clones, under 85% seen only once; the top ten take approximately 5%. Sequences were obtained from PBMCs or T cells enriched from blood (not recorded which). The receptors shown here come from a woman between 50 and 59 years old who had recovered from COVID-19.

V and J are TRBV2 and TRBJ1-5; a weak D match, TRBD1 (6 bases). This CDR3 contains 14 residues. Germline V gene lookup returns CDR1 SNHLY and CDR2 FYNNEI. V was trimmed by 7 bases and J by 7 bases, leaving 17 bases between them. Here the CDR3 reads CASKGLGAVQPQHF. DNA of the CDR3: TGTGCCAGCAAGGGCCTGGGGGCTGTCCAGCCCCAGCATTTT.

The chain couples TRBV3-1 (or the pseudogene TRBV3-2) to TRBJ2-7, with 10 bases aligning to TRBD2. The CDR3 is 16 amino acids. Trimming at V came to 4 bases and at J to 2 bases, leaving 8 bases not matched to a gene. Germline V gives CDR1 LGHDT, CDR2 YNNKEL (reference sequence). The CDR3 reads CASSRSLAGGTYEQYF. CDR3 DNA sequence: TGTGCCAGCAGCCGGAGCTTAGCGGGAGGAACCTACGAGCAGTACTTC.

This clone has only one observation. V is TRBV5-5 and J is TRBJ2-2, with 8 positions matching TRBD2. The V segment lost 4 bases and the J segment 6 bases; nucleotides outside the gene matches: 11. In germline, CDR1 is SGHKS, CDR2 YYEKEE (reference sequence). CDR3 length equals 16 residues. CDR3 nucleotide sequence: TGTGCCAGCAGCCCGTTCCCGGGGGGGCGGGCCGGGGAGCTGTTTTTT. Protein: CASSPFPGGRAGELFF.

The chain employs TRBV5-6 and TRBJ1-5; no firm D call. The CDR3 runs to 17 residues. CDR1 SGHDT and CDR2 YYEEEE come from the germline V gene. V gave up 2 bases and J gave up 0 bases, with 15 bases separating them. CDR3 bases: TGTGCCAGCAGCTTCACTAGATGGCAGTCTAGCAATCAGCCCCAGCATTTT. Protein sequence: CASSFTRWQSSNQPQHF.

The rearrangement uses TRBV19 and TRBJ1-2; D ambiguous. The CDR3 runs to 12 residues. The germline V and J ends were trimmed by 5 bases and 9 bases, with 13 bases remaining between them. Germline V lookup: CDR1 LNHDA, CDR2 SQIVND (reference sequence). The CDR3 here is CASSPPVARYTF. CDR3 in DNA: TGTGCCAGTAGTCCCCCGGTAGCCCGCTACACCTTC.

This chain joins TRBV27 and TRBJ2-5; 7 nucleotides match TRBD1. V lost 4 bases, J lost 6 bases, and 11 bases stayed unmatched. The CDR3 contains 15 residues. Germline loops: CDR1 MNHEY, CDR2 SMNVEV (reference sequence). CDR3 coding DNA: TGTGCCAGCAGTTCCCTCGGACAGGTTCAGAAGACCCAGTACTTC. Amino acid sequence: CASSSLGQVQKTQYF.

The CDR3 region is CASSSGERGGSYTF. As DNA, the CDR3 is TGTGCCAGTAGTTCCGGTGAACGAGGGGGTAGCTACACCTTC. The V and J genes are TRBV19 and TRBJ1-2, with TRBD1 as a possible D gene (6 bases). CDR3 length equals 14 residues. V lost 5 bases and J lost 9, with 19 bases in between. The germline CDR1 and CDR2 sequences are LNHDA and SQIVND (reference sequence).

The chain is built from TRBV9 and TRBJ2-1; D ambiguous. Germline values: CDR1 SGDLS, CDR2 YYNGEE. CDR3 length: 14 residues. V was cut by 3 bases and J by 2 bases, with 9 bases left in between. The CDR3 spells CASSESATYNEQFF. The DNA of the CDR3 is TGTGCCAGCAGCGAGAGCGCAACCTACAATGAGCAGTTCTTC.

In its sample, this clone was seen once. The chain joins TRBV5-5 to TRBJ2-1, with 9 bases aligning to TRBD1. The V gene's germline CDR1 is SGHKS and CDR2 YYEKEE (reference sequence). This CDR3 contains 15 residues. Germline trimming cut 5 bases from V and 2 bases from J; bases unmatched to any gene: 5. The CDR3 loop is CASRPGQGTYNEQFF. CDR3 sequence (DNA): TGTGCCAGCAGACCAGGACAGGGGACCTACAATGAGCAGTTCTTC. Looking up the rest from reference TRBV5-5 and TRBJ2-1 gives the full variable domain: DAGVTQSPTHLIKTRGQQVTLRCSPISGHKSVSWYQQVLGQGPQFIFQYYEKEERGRGNFPDRFSARQFPNYSSELNVNALLLGDSALYLCASRPGQGTYNEQFFGPGTRLTVL.

CDR3 coding DNA: TGTGCCAGCAAGCTCGAGGGGGCAGAGACCCAGTACTTC. Translation: CASKLEGAETQYF. The gene calls are TRBV2 and TRBJ2-5; 7 bases align to TRBD1. Germline V gene sequence: CDR1 SNHLY, CDR2 FYNNEI. V shed 7 bases, J shed 4 bases, and the junction held 6 bases outside the gene matches. This CDR3 comprises 13 residues.

J is TRBJ1-6 and V is TRBV30, with D uncertain. V was pared by 1 base and J by 6 bases, with 4 bases between. The CDR3 loop spans 12 amino acids. Germline assignment: CDR1 GTSNPN and CDR2 SVGIG (reference sequence). The CDR3 region has the DNA TGTGCCTGGAGTGCGTTTAATTCACCCCTCCACTTT. Protein product: CAWSAFNSPLHF.

This sequence joins TRBV5-1 and TRBJ1-4, with a possible D match to TRBD1 (6 bases). V lost 4 bases to trimming and J lost 1 base, with 23 bases between them. This CDR3 is 19 amino acids long. Germline loops: CDR1 SGHRS, CDR2 YFSETQ. This CDR3 reads CASSPSILTGYETNEKLFF. The CDR3 nucleotides are TGCGCCAGCAGCCCCAGCATACTGACAGGATATGAAACTAATGAAAAACTGTTTTTT.

V is TRBV19 and J is TRBJ1-4; D is ambiguous. V was cut by 1 base and J by 8 bases, with 8 bases left in between. CDR1 is LNHDA and CDR2 is SQIVND in the germline V gene (reference sequence). This CDR3 region has 13 residues. The CDR3 bases are TGTGCCAGTAGTATAGCTGGCGGCGAAAAACTGTTTTTT. As protein: CASSIAGGEKLFF.

The rearrangement uses TRBV5-1 and TRBJ2-3; 9 nucleotides match TRBD1. Germline CDR1 is SGHRS and CDR2 is YFSETQ. J lost 6 bases, V lost 3 bases, and 11 bases had no gene match. This CDR3 is 16 amino acids long. The CDR3 spells CASSSAGWTGEDTQYF. The CDR3 nucleotides are TGCGCCAGCAGCTCGGCGGGTTGGACAGGGGAGGATACGCAGTATTTT.

CDR3 nucleotide sequence: TGTGCCAGCAGCCCGATGACAGGGTGGGGGCGGGAACTGTTTTTT. This translates into CASSPMTGWGRELFF. V is TRBV7-2 and J is TRBJ1-4; 7 bases are a match to TRBD1. The CDR3 consists of 15 residues. Germline-derived CDR1 and CDR2 are SGHTA and FQGNSA. After removal of 5 bases from V and 12 bases from J, the junction contained 15 bases not matched to a gene.

The chain carries TRBV11-3 and TRBJ2-3; 10 bases are a match to TRBD2. CDR1 and CDR2 (germline): SGHNT, YENEEA. CDR3 length: 17 residues. With 5 bases clipped from V and 4 bases from J, the junction kept 12 bases outside the gene matches. In DNA, the CDR3 is TGTGCCAGCAGCGCGGGGAGGGCTAGCGGGAGCGCAGATACGCAGTATTTT. Its protein product is CASSAGRASGSADTQYF. Drawing the rest from reference TRBV11-3 and TRBJ2-3, the complete variable domain is EAGVVQSPRYKIIEKKQPVAFWCNPISGHNTLYWYLQNLGQGPELLIRYENEEAVDDSQLPKDRFSAERLKGVDSTLKIQPAELGDSAVYLCASSAGRASGSADTQYFGPGTRLTVL.